Listed below are T cell receptor beta chains from one sample, sequenced in a study of T-cell reconstitution after alpha-beta-depleted transplantation in children. TCRdb fed the PCR reads into MiXCR, producing one record per CDR3 protein. The profile shows fewer than 550,000 distinct CDR3 sequences, 9.5% to 13% of them singletons. This material consisted of PBMCs from the stem cell graft donor, taken from the stem cell graft. The receptors originated from a human donor who donated a stem cell graft to a child with acute myeloid leukemia. CDR3s include the opening cysteine and the closing phenylalanine or tryptophan. The D gene is left open where the match is weak. Expanded clones are given a class, and other clones once, few, many or no size at all.

>TRBV12-3/TRBV12-4|.|.|TRBJ2-7
CASSLEGAGNSYEQYF
TGTGCCAGCAGTTTAGAAGGGGCAGGAAACTCCTACGAGCAGTACTTC
>TRBV7-6|.|many|TRBJ1-6
CASSPGGLGSPLHF
TGTGCCAGCAGCCCCGGCGGGTTAGGGTCACCCCTCCACTTT
>TRBV7-2|.|.|TRBJ2-7
CASSATEYSYEQYF
TGTGCCAGCAGCGCGACAGAGTACTCCTACGAGCAGTACTTC
>TRBV12-3/TRBV12-4|TRBD1|many|TRBJ2-1
CASRGTGWDEQFF
TGTGCCAGCAGGGGGACAGGGTGGGATGAGCAGTTCTTC
>TRBV12-3/TRBV12-4|TRBD1|few|TRBJ2-5
CASSSDRVQETQYF
TGTGCCAGCAGCTCAGACAGGGTACAAGAGACCCAGTACTTC
>TRBV5-1|TRBD2|.|TRBJ2-1
CASSLAGGGPYNEQFF
TGCGCCAGCAGCTTAGCGGGCGGGGGGCCCTACAATGAGCAGTTCTTC
>TRBV6-1|.|few|TRBJ2-7
CASSRTVGDEQYF
TGTGCCAGCAGTAGAACCGTGGGGGACGAGCAGTACTTC
>TRBV14|.|few|TRBJ2-3
CASSQVHTTSTDTQYF
TGTGCCAGCAGCCAAGTACACACCACAAGCACAGATACGCAGTATTTT
>TRBV20-1|.|few|TRBJ1-3
CSARDSWVSGNTIYF
TGCAGTGCTAGAGATTCCTGGGTCTCTGGAAACACCATATATTTT
>TRBV5-8|TRBD1|few|TRBJ2-3
CASSLAAPAGGIDTQYF
TGTGCCAGCAGCTTGGCAGCGCCGGCAGGGGGCATAGATACGCAGTATTTT
>TRBV4-2|.|few|TRBJ2-1
CASSQDGGHYSSYNEQFF
TGTGCCAGCAGCCAAGATGGTGGACACTACAGCTCCTACAATGAGCAGTTCTTC
>TRBV7-2|.|.|TRBJ2-5
CASSLRLAGGQETQYF
TGTGCCAGCAGCTTGCGGCTAGCTGGAGGCCAAGAGACCCAGTACTTC
>TRBV7-9|.|many|TRBJ2-4
CASSFGPSGSHNF
TGTGCCAGCAGCTTTGGCCCCAGTGGATCCCATAACTTC
>TRBV18|TRBD1|few|TRBJ2-3
CASSRGAGQGSPQYF
TGTGCCAGCTCACGTGGTGCCGGACAGGGGAGCCCGCAGTATTTT
>TRBV27|.|few|TRBJ2-7
CASSSEQGTGYEQYF
TGTGCCAGCAGTTCAGAACAGGGAACTGGGTACGAGCAGTACTTC
>TRBV5-1|TRBD1|many|TRBJ2-1
CASSLGGGRGDEQFF
TGCGCCAGCAGCTTGGGAGGGGGCCGAGGCGATGAGCAGTTCTTC
>TRBV9|.|many|TRBJ1-6
CASSVEGSPVSNSPLHF
TGTGCCAGCAGCGTAGAAGGCAGCCCAGTTAGTAATTCACCCCTCCACTTT
>TRBV2|TRBD2|many|TRBJ2-5
CASYVSGLGETQYF
TGTGCCAGCTATGTGTCGGGACTAGGGGAGACCCAGTACTTC
>TRBV7-2|.|.|TRBJ2-3
CASSLVVSSPTQYF
TGTGCCAGCAGCTTAGTGGTCTCTAGTCCCACGCAGTATTTT
>TRBV3-1|.|many|TRBJ2-2
CASSQVSGELFF
TGTGCCAGCAGCCAAGTTTCCGGGGAGCTGTTTTTT
>TRBV4-3|TRBD2|few|TRBJ2-2
CASSQVGLAGGPGTGELFF
TGCGCCAGCAGCCAAGTAGGACTAGCGGGAGGGCCCGGCACCGGGGAGCTGTTTTTT
>TRBV3-1|.|.|TRBJ1-2
CASSQGSMGPGRDGYTF
TGTGCCAGCAGCCAAGGGTCAATGGGACCGGGAAGGGATGGCTACACCTTC
>TRBV5-1|TRBD2|.|TRBJ2-5
CASSLVGGKETQYF
TGCGCCAGCAGCTTGGTCGGGGGGAAGGAGACCCAGTACTTC
>TRBV6-1|.|.|TRBJ2-4
CASREDPRDLAKNIQYF
TGTGCCAGCAGGGAAGACCCCCGAGACCTAGCCAAAAACATTCAGTACTTC
>TRBV5-5|.|.|TRBJ2-3
CASSITGFPTDTQYF
TGTGCCAGCAGCATAACAGGGTTCCCCACAGATACGCAGTATTTT
>TRBV20-1|TRBD1|many|TRBJ1-3
CSARSTGGNTIYF
TGCAGTGCTAGATCCACAGGGGGTAACACCATATATTTT
>TRBV12-3/TRBV12-4|.|.|TRBJ2-3
CASSLYVGSTDTQYF
TGTGCCAGCAGTTTGTATGTGGGGAGCACAGATACGCAGTATTTT
>TRBV5-1|TRBD2|.|TRBJ2-3
CASSLTPRAGGSTDTQYF
TGCGCCAGCAGCTTGACCCCCCGTGCGGGAGGCAGCACAGATACGCAGTATTTT
>TRBV5-5|.|.|TRBJ2-1
CASSLEVYHEQFF
TGTGCCAGCAGCTTGGAAGTGTATCATGAGCAGTTCTTC
>TRBV4-1|.|many|TRBJ1-1
CASSGLLKNTEAFF
TGCGCCAGCAGTGGACTTTTAAAGAACACTGAAGCTTTCTTT
>TRBV7-2|.|.|TRBJ2-7
CASRTTEQYEQYF
TGTGCCAGCAGAACGACAGAGCAGTACGAGCAGTACTTC
>TRBV6-2/TRBV6-3|TRBD2|few|TRBJ2-2
CASSYAGTTGGGELFF
TGTGCCAGCAGTTACGCTGGGACTACAGGAGGCGGGGAGCTGTTTTTT
>TRBV10-3|TRBD2|many|TRBJ2-3
CAIKTSGPTDTQYF
TGTGCCATCAAGACTAGCGGGCCCACAGATACGCAGTATTTT
>TRBV29-1|.|few|TRBJ2-3
CSVEREGEGTDTQYF
TGCAGCGTTGAACGTGAGGGGGAAGGAACAGATACGCAGTATTTT
>TRBV3-1|.|few|TRBJ2-5
CASSQGRAGAFETQYF
TGTGCCAGCAGCCAGGGGAGGGCGGGGGCCTTCGAGACCCAGTACTTC
>TRBV5-1|TRBD2|once|TRBJ2-1
CASSLDAGVGDEQFF
TGCGCCAGCAGCTTGGATGCGGGAGTAGGCGATGAGCAGTTCTTC
>TRBV3-1|.|few|TRBJ1-5
CASSPYGGNGNQPQHF
TGTGCCAGCAGCCCCTACGGGGGGAACGGCAATCAGCCCCAGCATTTT
>TRBV20-1|.|few|TRBJ2-4
CSAPWAGRYIQYF
TGCAGTGCCCCGTGGGCAGGGAGGTACATTCAGTACTTC
>TRBV29-1|.|many|TRBJ2-1
CSAQTYNEQFF
TGCAGCGCGCAGACCTACAATGAGCAGTTCTTC
>TRBV5-1|.|few|TRBJ2-7
CASSQWTAPTGVEQYF
TGCGCCAGCAGCCAGTGGACAGCTCCAACTGGCGTCGAGCAGTACTTC
>TRBV5-5|.|.|TRBJ2-6
CASSFWSYAANVLTF
TGTGCCAGCAGCTTTTGGTCTTACGCCGCCAACGTCCTGACTTTC
>TRBV5-1|.|many|TRBJ2-1
CASSLQSEQFF
TGCGCCAGCAGCTTGCAATCGGAGCAGTTCTTC
>TRBV24-1|.|few|TRBJ2-3
CATSHGMVDTQYF
TGTGCCACCAGTCACGGGATGGTAGATACGCAGTATTTT
>TRBV10-3|TRBD1|few|TRBJ2-1
CAISGQGEVNEQFF
TGTGCCATCAGTGGACAGGGAGAGGTAAATGAGCAGTTCTTC
>TRBV19|TRBD1|.|TRBJ1-6
CASSSGTGQNSPLHF
TGTGCCAGTAGTTCAGGGACAGGCCAGAATTCACCCCTCCACTTT
>TRBV2|.|few|TRBJ2-3
CASSESVIAARGTDTQYF
TGTGCCAGCAGTGAATCCGTTATAGCGGCCCGGGGCACAGATACGCAGTATTTT